This TCR beta chain was observed in a study of molecular identifiers for immune sequencing clone quantification. About this clonotype: The antigen is undetermined.

Study outcomes and limitations: Sharing of a barcode by identical TCR molecules could cause highly expanded clone sizes to be underestimated. Single-cell amounts of spiked Jurkat TCR RNA were reportedly detectable among over 900,000 naive cells.

Naive CD8 T cells, phenotype CD8+CD4-CCR7+CD45RA+, were sorted. Methods described previously, with TCR primers listed, were used for bulk TCR libraries. In TCRdb, the PCR reads were re-called with MiXCR into one record per CDR3 protein. Of about 510,000 distinct CDR3 sequences detected, under 30% appear once; the ten largest clones hold 0.7% to 0.9%. The clonotype comes from a human donor in good health. Some libraries in this study had Jurkat cell RNA spiked in. Sequencing was carried out using naive CD8+ T cells from blood, with Jurkat cell RNA spiked in. Sample subset: FACS-sorted CD8+CD4-CCR7+CD45RA+ naive T cells.

The CDR3 region is CASSTDRTTTYEQYF. For the CDR3, the DNA is TGCGCCAGCAGCACTGACAGGACAACAACCTACGAGCAGTACTTC. The V call is TRBV4-3, the J call TRBJ2-7; D is perhaps TRBD1 (6 bases). Germline V gives CDR1 LGHNA, CDR2 YSLEER. The CDR3 length is 15 residues. V lost 5 bases and J 2 bases, leaving 16 bases between the germline ends.